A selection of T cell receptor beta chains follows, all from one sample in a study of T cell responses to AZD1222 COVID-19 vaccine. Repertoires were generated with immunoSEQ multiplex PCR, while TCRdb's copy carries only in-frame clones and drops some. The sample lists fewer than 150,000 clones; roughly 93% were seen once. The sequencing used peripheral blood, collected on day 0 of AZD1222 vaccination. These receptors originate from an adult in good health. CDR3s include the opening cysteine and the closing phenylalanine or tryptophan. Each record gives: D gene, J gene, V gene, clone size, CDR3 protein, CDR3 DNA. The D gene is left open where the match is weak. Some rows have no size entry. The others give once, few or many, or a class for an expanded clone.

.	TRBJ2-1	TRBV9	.	CASSVDTGGNEQFF	TGTGCCAGCAGCGTAGACACCGGAGGGAATGAGCAGTTCTTC
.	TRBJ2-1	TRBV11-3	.	CASSSGPGQELNEQFF	TGTGCCAGCAGCTCCGGCCCCGGGCAGGAGTTAAATGAGCAGTTCTTC
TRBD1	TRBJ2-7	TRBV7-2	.	CASSFTGVEQYF	TGTGCCAGCAGCTTTACAGGGGTGGAGCAGTACTTC
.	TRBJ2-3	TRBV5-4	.	CASSLRDTQYF	TGTGCCAGCAGCTTGCGGGATACGCAGTATTTT
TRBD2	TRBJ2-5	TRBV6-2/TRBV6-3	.	CASSRRLAGGLLTQYF	TGTGCCAGCAGCCGCCGACTAGCGGGGGGGTTGTTGACCCAGTACTTC
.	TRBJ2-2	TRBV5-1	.	CASSLGSIDTGELFF	TGCGCCAGCAGCTTGGGATCAATAGACACCGGGGAGCTGTTTTTT
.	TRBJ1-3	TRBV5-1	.	CASKPQGSGNTIYF	TGCGCCAGCAAGCCTCAGGGATCGGGAAACACCATATATTTT
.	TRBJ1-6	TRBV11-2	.	CASSLAAVSPLHF	TGTGCCAGCAGCTTAGCGGCAGTCTCACCCCTCCACTTT
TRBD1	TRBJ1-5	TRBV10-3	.	CAIIKSRGQESNQPQHF	TGTGCCATCATTAAAAGTAGGGGACAGGAGAGCAATCAGCCCCAGCATTTT
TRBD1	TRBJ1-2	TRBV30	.	CAWETGVGYGYTF	TGTGCCTGGGAGACAGGGGTTGGCTATGGCTACACCTTC
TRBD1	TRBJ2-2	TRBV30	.	CAWSHRGRMGELFF	TGTGCCTGGAGTCACAGGGGGCGCATGGGGGAGCTGTTTTTT
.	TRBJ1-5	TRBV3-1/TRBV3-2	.	CASSQDREQPQHF	TGTGCCAGCAGCCAAGATCGGGAACAGCCCCAGCATTTT
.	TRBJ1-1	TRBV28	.	CASTDLNTEAFF	TGTGCCAGCACTGACTTGAACACTGAAGCTTTCTTT
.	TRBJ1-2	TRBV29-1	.	CSVVNGDGYTF	TGCAGCGTTGTCAATGGCGATGGCTACACCTTC
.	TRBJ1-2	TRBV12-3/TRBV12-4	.	CASSLGGSWGYTF	TGTGCCAGCAGTTTAGGAGGCAGCTGGGGCTACACCTTC
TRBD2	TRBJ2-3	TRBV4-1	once	CASSLNPGGTTDTQYF	TGCGCCAGCAGCCTCAACCCGGGGGGGACCACAGATACGCAGTATTTT
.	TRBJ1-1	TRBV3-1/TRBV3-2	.	CASSQEGRQRNTEAFF	TGTGCCAGCAGCCAAGAAGGGAGACAGAGAAACACTGAAGCTTTCTTT
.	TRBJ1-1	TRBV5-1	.	CASSLALNTEAFF	TGCGCCAGCAGCTTGGCTCTGAACACTGAAGCTTTCTTT
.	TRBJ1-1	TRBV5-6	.	CASSSTGGAFF	TGTGCCAGCAGCTCCACTGGAGGTGCTTTCTTT
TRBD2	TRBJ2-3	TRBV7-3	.	CASSLNAGGPATDTQYF	TGTGCCAGCAGCTTAAATGCGGGGGGGCCGGCCACAGATACGCAGTATTTT
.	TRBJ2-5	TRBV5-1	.	CASSPGRGSETQYF	TGCGCCAGCAGCCCCGGAAGGGGTTCGGAGACCCAGTACTTC
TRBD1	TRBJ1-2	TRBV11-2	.	CASSKVPRTGDLSPF	TGTGCCAGCAGTAAAGTACCACGGACAGGGGATCTATCTCCTTTC
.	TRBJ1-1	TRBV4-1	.	CASSPGNTEAFF	TGCGCCAGCAGCCCAGGTAACACTGAAGCTTTCTTT
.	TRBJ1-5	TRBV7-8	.	CASSNRLDSNQPQHF	TGTGCCAGCAGCAACCGACTTGATAGCAATCAGCCCCAGCATTTT
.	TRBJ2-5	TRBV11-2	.	CASSQTLAAETQYF	TGTGCCAGCAGTCAGACTTTAGCGGCCGAGACCCAGTACTTC
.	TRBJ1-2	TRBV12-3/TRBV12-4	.	CASSSMIRNGYTF	TGTGCCAGCAGTTCAATGATCCGAAATGGCTACACCTTC
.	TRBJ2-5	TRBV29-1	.	CSANGRAQETQYF	TGCAGCGCTAACGGACGGGCCCAAGAGACCCAGTACTTC
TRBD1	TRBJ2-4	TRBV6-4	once	CASSSFRDREVIAKNIQYF	TGTGCCAGCAGCTCTTTCCGGGACAGGGAGGTAATAGCCAAAAACATTCAGTACTTC
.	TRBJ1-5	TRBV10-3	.	CAISDGTGQEKPQHF	TGTGCCATCAGTGATGGTACGGGCCAAGAGAAGCCCCAGCATTTT
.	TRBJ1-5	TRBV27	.	CASSQSGRRNQPQHF	TGTGCCAGCAGTCAGTCAGGGCGGAGGAATCAGCCCCAGCATTTT
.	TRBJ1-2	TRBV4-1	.	CASSPGQATNYGYTF	TGCGCCAGCAGCCCGGGACAAGCTACTAACTATGGCTACACCTTC
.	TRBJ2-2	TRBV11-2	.	CASSFSSGNTGELFF	TGTGCCAGCAGCTTTAGTAGCGGAAACACCGGGGAGCTGTTTTTT
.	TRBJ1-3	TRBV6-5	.	CASSYLDTRNTIYF	TGTGCCAGCAGTTACCTGGACACCCGAAACACCATATATTTT
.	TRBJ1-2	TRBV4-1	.	CASSQASYYGYTF	TGCGCCAGCAGCCAAGCCTCCTACTATGGCTACACCTTC
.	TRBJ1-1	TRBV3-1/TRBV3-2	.	CASSQVWGAVNTEAFF	TGTGCCAGCAGCCAAGTATGGGGGGCGGTTAACACTGAAGCTTTCTTT
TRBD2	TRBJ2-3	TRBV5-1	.	CASSAISGGFTDTQYF	TGCGCCAGCAGCGCCATTAGCGGGGGGTTTACAGATACGCAGTATTTT
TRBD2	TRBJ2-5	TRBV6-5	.	CADSGGGETQYF	TGTGCCGATTCGGGGGGGGGAGAGACCCAGTACTTC
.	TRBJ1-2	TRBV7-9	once	CASSLESGTGYTF	TGTGCCAGCAGCTTAGAGTCGGGCACGGGCTACACCTTC
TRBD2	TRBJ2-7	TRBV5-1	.	CASSPTGGRTYEQYF	TGCGCCAGCAGCCCAACGGGGGGAAGAACCTACGAGCAGTACTTC
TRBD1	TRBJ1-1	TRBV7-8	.	CASSLEGQVLYTEAFF	TGTGCCAGCAGCTTAGAGGGACAGGTTTTATACACTGAAGCTTTCTTT
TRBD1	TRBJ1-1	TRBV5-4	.	CASSPHRGEVAEAFF	TGTGCCAGCAGCCCCCACAGGGGGGAAGTCGCTGAAGCTTTCTTT
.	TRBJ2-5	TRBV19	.	CASSIDFQETQYF	TGTGCCAGTAGTATTGACTTCCAAGAGACCCAGTACTTC
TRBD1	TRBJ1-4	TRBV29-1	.	CSAVDRGNEKLFF	TGCAGCGCCGTGGACAGGGGGAATGAAAAACTGTTTTTT
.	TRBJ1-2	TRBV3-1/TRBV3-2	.	CASSQEGGANYGYTF	TGTGCCAGCAGCCAAGAAGGAGGGGCTAACTATGGCTACACCTTC
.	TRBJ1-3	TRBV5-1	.	CASSFGGFGNTIYF	TGCGCCAGCAGCTTCGGGGGCTTTGGAAACACCATATATTTT